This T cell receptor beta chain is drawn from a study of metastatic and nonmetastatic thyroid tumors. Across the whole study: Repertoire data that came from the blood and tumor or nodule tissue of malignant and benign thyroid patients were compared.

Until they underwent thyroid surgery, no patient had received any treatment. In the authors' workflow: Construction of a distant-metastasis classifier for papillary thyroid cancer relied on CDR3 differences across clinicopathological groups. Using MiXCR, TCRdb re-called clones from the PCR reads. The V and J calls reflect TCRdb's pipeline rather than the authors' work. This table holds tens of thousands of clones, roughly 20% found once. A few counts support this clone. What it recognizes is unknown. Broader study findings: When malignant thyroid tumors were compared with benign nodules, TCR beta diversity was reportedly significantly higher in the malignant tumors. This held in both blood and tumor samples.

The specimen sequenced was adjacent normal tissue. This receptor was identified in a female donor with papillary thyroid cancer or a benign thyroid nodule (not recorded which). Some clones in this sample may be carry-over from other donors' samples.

The CDR3 nucleotides are TGTGCCAGCAGTTTAGTGGGGGGCGGCGAAAAACTGTTTTTT. Translating gives CASSLVGGGEKLFF. The gene calls are TRBV12-3 or TRBV12-4 and TRBJ1-4; TRBD1 might be the D (6 bases). The ends were cut back, 1 base at V and 8 bases at J, with 11 bases in the middle. There are 14 residues in the CDR3.